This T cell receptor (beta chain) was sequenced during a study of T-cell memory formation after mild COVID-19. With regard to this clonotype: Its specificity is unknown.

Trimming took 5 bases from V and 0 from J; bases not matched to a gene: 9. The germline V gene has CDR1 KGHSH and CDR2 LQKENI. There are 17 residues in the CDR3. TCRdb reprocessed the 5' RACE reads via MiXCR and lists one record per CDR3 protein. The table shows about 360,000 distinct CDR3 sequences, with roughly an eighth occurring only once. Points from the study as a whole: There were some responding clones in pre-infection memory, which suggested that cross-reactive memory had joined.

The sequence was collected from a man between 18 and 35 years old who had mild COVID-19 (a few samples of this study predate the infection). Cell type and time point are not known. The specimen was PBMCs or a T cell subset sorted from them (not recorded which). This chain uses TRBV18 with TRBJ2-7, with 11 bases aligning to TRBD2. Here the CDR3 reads CASSAGLAVMSSYEQYV. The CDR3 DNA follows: TGTGCCAGCTCAGCGGGACTAGCGGTTATGAGCTCCTACGAGCAGTACGTC.